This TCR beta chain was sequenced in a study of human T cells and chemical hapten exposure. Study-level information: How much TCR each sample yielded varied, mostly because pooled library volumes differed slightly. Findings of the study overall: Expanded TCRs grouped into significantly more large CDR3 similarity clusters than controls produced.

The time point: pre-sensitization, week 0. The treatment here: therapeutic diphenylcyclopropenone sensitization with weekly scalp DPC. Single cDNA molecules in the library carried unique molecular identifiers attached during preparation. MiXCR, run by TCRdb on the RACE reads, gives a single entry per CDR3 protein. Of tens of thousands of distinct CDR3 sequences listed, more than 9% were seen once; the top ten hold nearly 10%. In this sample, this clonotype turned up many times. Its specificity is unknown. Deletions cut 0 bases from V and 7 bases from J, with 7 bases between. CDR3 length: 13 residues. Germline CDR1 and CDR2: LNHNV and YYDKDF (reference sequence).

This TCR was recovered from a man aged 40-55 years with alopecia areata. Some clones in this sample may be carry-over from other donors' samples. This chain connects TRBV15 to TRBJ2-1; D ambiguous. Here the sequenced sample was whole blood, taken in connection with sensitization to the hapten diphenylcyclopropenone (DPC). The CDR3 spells CATSRDRRNEQFF. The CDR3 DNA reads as TGTGCCACCAGCAGAGATAGAAGGAATGAGCAGTTCTTC.